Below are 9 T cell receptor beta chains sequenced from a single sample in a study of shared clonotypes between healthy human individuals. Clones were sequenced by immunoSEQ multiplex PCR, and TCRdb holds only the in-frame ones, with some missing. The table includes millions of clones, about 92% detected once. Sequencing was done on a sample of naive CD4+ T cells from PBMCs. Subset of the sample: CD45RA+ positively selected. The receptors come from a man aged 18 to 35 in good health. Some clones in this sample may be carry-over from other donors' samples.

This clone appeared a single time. DNA for the CDR3: TGTGCCAGCAGCCACCGGGACTATGAACCTTACGAGCAGTACTTC. Translated: CASSHRDYEPYEQYF. The genes are TRBV7-8 and TRBJ2-7, with 7 bases that match TRBD2. V lost 5 bases to trimming and J lost 4 bases; unmatched junction nucleotides: 11. CDR3 size: 15 residues. Germline values: CDR1 SGHVS, CDR2 FQNEAQ.

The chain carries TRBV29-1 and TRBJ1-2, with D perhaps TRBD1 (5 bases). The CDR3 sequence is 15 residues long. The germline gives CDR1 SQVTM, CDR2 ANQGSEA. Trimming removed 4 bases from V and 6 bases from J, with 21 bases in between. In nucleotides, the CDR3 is TGCAGCGTTGCCCTGGGACCGCCGGTCTTCGATGGCTACACCTTC. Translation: CSVALGPPVFDGYTF.

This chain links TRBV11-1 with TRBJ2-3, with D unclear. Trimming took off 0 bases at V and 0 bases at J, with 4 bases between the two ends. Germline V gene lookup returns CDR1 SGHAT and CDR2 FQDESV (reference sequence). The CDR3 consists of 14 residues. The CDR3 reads CASSLATSTDTQYF. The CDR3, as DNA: TGTGCCAGCAGCTTAGCTACCAGCACAGATACGCAGTATTTT.

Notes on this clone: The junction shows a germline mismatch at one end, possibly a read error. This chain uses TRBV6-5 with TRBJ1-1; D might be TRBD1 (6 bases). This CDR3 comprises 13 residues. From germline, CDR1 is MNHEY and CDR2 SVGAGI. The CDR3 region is CAISERGKTEAFF. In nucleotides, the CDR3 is TGTGCCATCAGTGAAAGGGGGAAGACTGAAGCTTTCTTT.

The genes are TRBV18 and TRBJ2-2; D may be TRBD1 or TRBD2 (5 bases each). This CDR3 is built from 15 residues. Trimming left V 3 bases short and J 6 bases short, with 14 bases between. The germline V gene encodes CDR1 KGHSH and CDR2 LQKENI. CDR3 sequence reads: CASSPWDLTSGELFF. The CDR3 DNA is TGTGCCAGCTCACCCTGGGACCTAACCTCCGGGGAGCTGTTTTTT.

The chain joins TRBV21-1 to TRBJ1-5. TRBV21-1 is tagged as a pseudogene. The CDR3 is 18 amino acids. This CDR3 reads CASSKRVKRGPKDQPQHF. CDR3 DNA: TGTGCCAGCAGCAAACGTGTGAAGAGGGGCCCAAAAGATCAGCCCCAGCATTTT.

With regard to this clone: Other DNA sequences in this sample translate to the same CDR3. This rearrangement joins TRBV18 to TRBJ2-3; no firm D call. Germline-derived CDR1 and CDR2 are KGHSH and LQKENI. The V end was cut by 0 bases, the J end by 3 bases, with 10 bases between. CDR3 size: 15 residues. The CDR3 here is CASSPPALATDTQYF. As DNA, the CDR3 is TGTGCCAGCTCACCACCGGCGTTGGCGACAGATACGCAGTATTTT.

In DNA, the CDR3 is TGCGCCAGCAGCTTGCGCGCAGGGGGCAAAAGTTATTATGGCTACACCTTC. The encoded protein is CASSLRAGGKSYYGYTF. The chain employs TRBV5-1 and TRBJ1-2; TRBD1 aligns across 8 bases. Germline CDR1 SGHRS, CDR2 YFSETQ. V was pared by 1 base and J by 5 bases, with 13 bases of the junction left unmatched. The CDR3 is 17 amino acids. The full variable domain, with the rest looked up from reference TRBV5-1 and TRBJ1-2, is KAGVTQTPRYLIKTRGQQVTLSCSPISGHRSVSWYQQTPGQGLQFLFEYFSETQRNKGNFPGRFSGRQFSNSRSEMNVSTLELGDSALYLCASSLRAGGKSYYGYTFGSGTRLTVV.

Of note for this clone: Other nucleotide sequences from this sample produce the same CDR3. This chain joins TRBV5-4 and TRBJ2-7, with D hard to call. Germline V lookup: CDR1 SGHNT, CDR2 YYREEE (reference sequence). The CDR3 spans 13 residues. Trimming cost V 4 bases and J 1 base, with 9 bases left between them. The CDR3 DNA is TGTGCCAGCAGCCCACCGAGATCCTACGAGCAGTACTTC. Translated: CASSPPRSYEQYF.